This is a list of T cell receptor beta chains from one sample in a study of cytomegalovirus exposure and HLA in healthy donors. TCRdb keeps only in-frame clones here, not all; method: immunoSEQ multiplex PCR. The sample records some 240,000 clones, 70% to 80% being singletons. Sequencing was carried out using PBMCs. These receptors were taken from a male donor in good health and CMV-seronegative. Each CDR3 is given with its conserved first and last residue. The order of the fields is J gene, clone size, V gene, D gene, CDR3 protein, CDR3 DNA. D genes are given only for firm matches. Clone sizes are given selectively: once, few, many, or a class where the clone is expanded.

TRBJ1-1,few,TRBV5-1,-,CASSLWGQVSPDTEAFF,TGCGCCAGCAGCTTGTGGGGGCAGGTAAGCCCTGACACTGAAGCTTTCTTT
TRBJ2-1,-,TRBV18,TRBD2,CASSPFSLAGVGGNEQFF,TGTGCCAGCTCACCATTTTCCCTAGCGGGAGTGGGGGGTAATGAGCAGTTCTTC
TRBJ1-1,-,TRBV2,TRBD1,CASRSRDRVGSTEAFF,TGTGCCAGCAGGTCCCGGGACAGGGTGGGAAGCACTGAAGCTTTCTTT
TRBJ2-2,-,TRBV5-1,-,CASSEETGELFF,TGCGCCAGCAGCGAAGAGACCGGGGAGCTGTTTTTT
TRBJ2-7,-,TRBV6-5,-,CASTKAGHSYEQYF,TGTGCCAGTACAAAGGCAGGCCACTCCTACGAGCAGTACTTC
TRBJ1-4,-,TRBV30,TRBD1,CAWSPSRDRVYEKLFF,TGTGCCTGGAGTCCAAGCCGGGACAGGGTGTATGAAAAACTGTTTTTT
TRBJ2-2,-,TRBV5-1,TRBD2,CASSLGGRAAGELFF,TGCGCCAGCAGCTTGGGCGGGAGGGCCGCCGGGGAGCTGTTTTTT
TRBJ2-2,-,TRBV7-9,TRBD2,CASSLVGGRSTGELFF,TGTGCCAGCAGCTTAGTGGGAGGGAGGAGCACCGGGGAGCTGTTTTTT
TRBJ1-1,once,TRBV6-5,TRBD1,CASMNDRGLNTEAFF,TGTGCCAGCATGAACGACAGGGGGCTCAACACTGAAGCTTTCTTT
TRBJ2-1,-,TRBV5-1,-,CASSLAPGRTEGEQFF,TGCGCCAGCAGCTTGGCTCCCGGGCGGACGGAGGGTGAGCAGTTCTTC
TRBJ1-1,-,TRBV4-2,-,CASSQDGGGNTEAFF,TGTGCCAGCAGCCAAGATGGGGGGGGAAACACTGAAGCTTTCTTT
TRBJ2-6,-,TRBV27,-,CASSFGGSGANVLTF,TGTGCCAGCAGTTTTGGAGGCTCTGGGGCCAACGTCCTGACTTTC
TRBJ1-1,many,TRBV27,-,CASSLLMNTEAFF,TGTGCCAGCAGTTTATTAATGAACACTGAAGCTTTCTTT
TRBJ2-3,few,TRBV10-2,-,CASGTRDPDTQYF,TGCGCCAGCGGGACAAGGGACCCAGATACGCAGTATTTT
TRBJ2-3,-,TRBV18,TRBD1,CASSPRGRGNTQYF,TGTGCCAGCTCACCGAGGGGGCGCGGAAATACGCAGTATTTT
TRBJ1-1,-,TRBV7-2,-,CASRTGTGDTEAFF,TGTGCCAGCAGGACCGGGACTGGAGACACTGAAGCTTTCTTT
TRBJ2-3,-,TRBV14,-,CASSPTNPTRGFTDTQYF,TGTGCCAGCAGCCCCACCAACCCGACTAGGGGTTTCACAGATACGCAGTATTTT
TRBJ2-1,few,TRBV23-1,-,CASSPCTSLRTARLHEQFF,TGCGCCAGCAGTCCATGTACCTCCCTCAGGACTGCCAGATTACATGAGCAGTTCTTC
TRBJ2-2,-,TRBV5-1,TRBD2,CASRIMTSPLGTGELFF,TGCGCCAGCAGGATCATGACTAGCCCCCTGGGTACCGGGGAGCTGTTTTTT
TRBJ2-7,few,TRBV5-1,TRBD1,CASSPSDRGEQYF,TGCGCCAGCAGCCCGAGCGACAGGGGCGAGCAGTACTTC
TRBJ1-1,-,TRBV9,-,CASSVSPANTEAFF,TGTGCCAGCAGCGTTAGCCCAGCGAACACTGAAGCTTTCTTT
TRBJ2-5,-,TRBV7-2,TRBD1,CASSLGIPGQGETQYF,TGTGCCAGCAGCTTAGGTATCCCCGGACAGGGCGAGACCCAGTACTTC
TRBJ1-4,-,TRBV9,-,CASSVDPVQLTNEKLFF,TGTGCCAGCAGCGTTGATCCCGTCCAACTGACTAATGAAAAACTGTTTTTT
TRBJ2-7,few,TRBV4-1,TRBD2,CASSASERGYEQYF,TGCGCCAGCAGCGCGTCGGAGCGGGGTTACGAGCAGTACTTC
TRBJ2-7,-,TRBV2,TRBD2,CASSPQGLAGDEQYF,TGTGCCAGCAGCCCACAAGGACTAGCGGGAGACGAGCAGTACTTC
TRBJ2-1,-,TRBV5-8,-,CASSLMVAYNEQFF,TGTGCCAGCAGCTTGATGGTAGCCTACAATGAGCAGTTCTTC
TRBJ2-1,-,TRBV7-9,TRBD2,CASSSRLASGRDEQFF,TGTGCCAGCAGTTCCCGGTTGGCTAGCGGGAGGGATGAGCAGTTCTTC
TRBJ2-5,-,TRBV5-1,-,CASSPGTSQETQYF,TGCGCCAGCAGCCCAGGGACAAGTCAAGAGACCCAGTACTTC
TRBJ2-1,-,TRBV15,TRBD2,CATSSSGTSGSYNEQFF,TGTGCCACCAGCAGTTCCGGGACTAGCGGGTCCTACAATGAGCAGTTCTTC
TRBJ1-2,-,TRBV27,-,CASGEPGTRYGYTF,TGTGCCAGCGGGGAGCCAGGGACTCGCTATGGCTACACCTTC